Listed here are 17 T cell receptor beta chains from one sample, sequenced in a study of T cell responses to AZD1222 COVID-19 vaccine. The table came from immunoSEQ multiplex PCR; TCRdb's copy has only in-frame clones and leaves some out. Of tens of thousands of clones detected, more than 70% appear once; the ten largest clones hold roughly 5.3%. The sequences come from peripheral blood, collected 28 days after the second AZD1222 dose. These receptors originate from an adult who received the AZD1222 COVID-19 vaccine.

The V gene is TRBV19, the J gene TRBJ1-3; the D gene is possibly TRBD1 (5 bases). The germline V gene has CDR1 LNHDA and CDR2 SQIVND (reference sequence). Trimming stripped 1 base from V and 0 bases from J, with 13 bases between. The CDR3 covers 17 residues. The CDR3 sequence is CASSIGFGTNSGNTIYF. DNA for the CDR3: TGTGCCAGTAGTATAGGATTCGGGACCAACTCTGGAAACACCATATATTTT.

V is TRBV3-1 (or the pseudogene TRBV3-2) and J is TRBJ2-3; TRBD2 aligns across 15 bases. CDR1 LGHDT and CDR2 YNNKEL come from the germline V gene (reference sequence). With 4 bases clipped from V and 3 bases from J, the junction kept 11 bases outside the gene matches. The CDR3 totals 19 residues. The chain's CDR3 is CASSPKGGLAGGRTDTQYF. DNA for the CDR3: TGTGCCAGCAGCCCCAAGGGGGGACTAGCGGGGGGCAGAACAGATACGCAGTATTTT.

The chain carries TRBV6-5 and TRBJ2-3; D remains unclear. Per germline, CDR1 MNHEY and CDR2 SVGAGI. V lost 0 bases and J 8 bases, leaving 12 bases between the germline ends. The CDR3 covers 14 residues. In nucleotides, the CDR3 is TGTGCCAGCAGTTACTCCGGGTCGGTGGGTACGCAGTATTTT. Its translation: CASSYSGSVGTQYF.

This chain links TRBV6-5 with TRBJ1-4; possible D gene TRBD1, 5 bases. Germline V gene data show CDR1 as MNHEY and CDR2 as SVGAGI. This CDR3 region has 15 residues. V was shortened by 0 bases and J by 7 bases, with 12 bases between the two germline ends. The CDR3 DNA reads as TGTGCCAGCAGTTACTCGGGGCACAGAACTGAAAAACTGTTTTTT. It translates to CASSYSGHRTEKLFF.

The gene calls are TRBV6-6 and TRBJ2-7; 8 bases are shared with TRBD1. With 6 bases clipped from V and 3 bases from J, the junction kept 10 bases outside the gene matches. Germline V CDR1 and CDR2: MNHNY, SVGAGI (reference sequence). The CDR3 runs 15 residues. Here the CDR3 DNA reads TGTGCCAGCAGGAGCCAGGGGGCGATCTTCTACGAGCAGTACTTC. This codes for CASRSQGAIFYEQYF.

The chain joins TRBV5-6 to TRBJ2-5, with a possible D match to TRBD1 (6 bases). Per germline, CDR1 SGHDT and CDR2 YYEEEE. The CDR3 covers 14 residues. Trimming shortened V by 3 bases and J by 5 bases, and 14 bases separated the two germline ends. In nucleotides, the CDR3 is TGTGCCAGCAGCTGGGGACAAATTCAGGAGACCCAGTACTTC. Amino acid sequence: CASSWGQIQETQYF.

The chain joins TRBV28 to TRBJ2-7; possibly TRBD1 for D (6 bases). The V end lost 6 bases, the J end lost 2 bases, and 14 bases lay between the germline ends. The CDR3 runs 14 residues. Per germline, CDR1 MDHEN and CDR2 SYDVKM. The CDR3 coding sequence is TGTGCCAGCAGGCCCACAGGGAACGCCTACGAGCAGTACTTC. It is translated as CASRPTGNAYEQYF.

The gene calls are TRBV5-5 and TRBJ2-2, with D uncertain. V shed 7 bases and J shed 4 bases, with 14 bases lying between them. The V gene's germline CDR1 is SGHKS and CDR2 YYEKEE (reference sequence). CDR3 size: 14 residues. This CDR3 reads CASWPGTATGELFF. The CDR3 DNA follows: TGTGCCAGCTGGCCTGGTACTGCCACCGGGGAGCTGTTTTTT.

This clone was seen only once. CDR3 in amino acids: CASSQKWGLYEQYV. The CDR3 nucleotides are TGTGCCAGCAGCCAAAAGTGGGGATTATACGAGCAGTACGTC. V and J are TRBV14 and TRBJ2-7, with unresolved D. The length of the CDR3 is 14 residues. Deletions cut 2 bases from V and 4 bases from J, with 12 bases between. From germline, CDR1 is SGHDN and CDR2 FVKESK.

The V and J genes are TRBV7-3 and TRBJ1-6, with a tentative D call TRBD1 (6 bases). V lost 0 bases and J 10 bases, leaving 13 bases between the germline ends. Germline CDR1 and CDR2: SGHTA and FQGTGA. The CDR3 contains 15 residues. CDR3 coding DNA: TGTGCCAGCAGCTTAACGGCGCAGGGGAACTCACCCCTCCACTTT. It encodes CASSLTAQGNSPLHF.

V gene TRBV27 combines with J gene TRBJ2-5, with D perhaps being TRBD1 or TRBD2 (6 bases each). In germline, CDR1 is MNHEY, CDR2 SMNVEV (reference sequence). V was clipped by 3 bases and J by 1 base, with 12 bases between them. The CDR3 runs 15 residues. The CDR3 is CASSLSRGPQETQYF. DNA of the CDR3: TGTGCCAGCAGTTTGTCACGGGGGCCCCAAGAGACCCAGTACTTC.

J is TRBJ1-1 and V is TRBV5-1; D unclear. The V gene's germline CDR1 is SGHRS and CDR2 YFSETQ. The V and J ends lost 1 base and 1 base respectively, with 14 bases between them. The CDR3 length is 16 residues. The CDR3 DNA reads TGCGCCAGCAGCTTGAATCCCCAGGAAAGGAACACTGAAGCTTTCTTT. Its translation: CASSLNPQERNTEAFF.

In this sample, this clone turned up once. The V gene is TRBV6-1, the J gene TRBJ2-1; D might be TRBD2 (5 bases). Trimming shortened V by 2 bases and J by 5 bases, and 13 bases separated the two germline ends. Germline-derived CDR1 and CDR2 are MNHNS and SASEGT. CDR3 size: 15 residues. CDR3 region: CASSELTSRDNEQFF. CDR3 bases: TGTGCCAGCAGTGAATTGACTTCGAGGGACAATGAGCAGTTCTTC.

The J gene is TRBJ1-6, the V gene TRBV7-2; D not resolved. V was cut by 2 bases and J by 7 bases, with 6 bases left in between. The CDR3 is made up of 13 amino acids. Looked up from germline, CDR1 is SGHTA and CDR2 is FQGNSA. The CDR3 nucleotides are TGTGCCAGCAGCTTACGCCGGAATTCACCCCTCCACTTT. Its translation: CASSLRRNSPLHF.

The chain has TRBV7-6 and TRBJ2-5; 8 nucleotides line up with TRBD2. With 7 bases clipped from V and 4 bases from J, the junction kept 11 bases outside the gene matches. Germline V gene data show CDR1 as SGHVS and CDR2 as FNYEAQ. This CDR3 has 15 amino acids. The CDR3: CASTFAGGQGETQYF. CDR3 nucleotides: TGTGCCAGCACCTTTGCGGGGGGCCAAGGAGAGACCCAGTACTTC.

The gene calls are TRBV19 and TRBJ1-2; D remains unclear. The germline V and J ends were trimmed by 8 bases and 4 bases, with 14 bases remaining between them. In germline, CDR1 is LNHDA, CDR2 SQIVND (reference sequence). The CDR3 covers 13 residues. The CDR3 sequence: CASRRTDFYGYTF. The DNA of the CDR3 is TGTGCCAGTCGTCGGACGGATTTCTATGGCTACACCTTC.

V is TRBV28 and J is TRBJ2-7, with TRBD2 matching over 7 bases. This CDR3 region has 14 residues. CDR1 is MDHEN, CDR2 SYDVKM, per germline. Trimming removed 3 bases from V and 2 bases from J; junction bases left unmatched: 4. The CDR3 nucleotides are TGTGCCAGCAGTTTCCCCGGGACTACCTACGAGCAGTACTTC. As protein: CASSFPGTTYEQYF.